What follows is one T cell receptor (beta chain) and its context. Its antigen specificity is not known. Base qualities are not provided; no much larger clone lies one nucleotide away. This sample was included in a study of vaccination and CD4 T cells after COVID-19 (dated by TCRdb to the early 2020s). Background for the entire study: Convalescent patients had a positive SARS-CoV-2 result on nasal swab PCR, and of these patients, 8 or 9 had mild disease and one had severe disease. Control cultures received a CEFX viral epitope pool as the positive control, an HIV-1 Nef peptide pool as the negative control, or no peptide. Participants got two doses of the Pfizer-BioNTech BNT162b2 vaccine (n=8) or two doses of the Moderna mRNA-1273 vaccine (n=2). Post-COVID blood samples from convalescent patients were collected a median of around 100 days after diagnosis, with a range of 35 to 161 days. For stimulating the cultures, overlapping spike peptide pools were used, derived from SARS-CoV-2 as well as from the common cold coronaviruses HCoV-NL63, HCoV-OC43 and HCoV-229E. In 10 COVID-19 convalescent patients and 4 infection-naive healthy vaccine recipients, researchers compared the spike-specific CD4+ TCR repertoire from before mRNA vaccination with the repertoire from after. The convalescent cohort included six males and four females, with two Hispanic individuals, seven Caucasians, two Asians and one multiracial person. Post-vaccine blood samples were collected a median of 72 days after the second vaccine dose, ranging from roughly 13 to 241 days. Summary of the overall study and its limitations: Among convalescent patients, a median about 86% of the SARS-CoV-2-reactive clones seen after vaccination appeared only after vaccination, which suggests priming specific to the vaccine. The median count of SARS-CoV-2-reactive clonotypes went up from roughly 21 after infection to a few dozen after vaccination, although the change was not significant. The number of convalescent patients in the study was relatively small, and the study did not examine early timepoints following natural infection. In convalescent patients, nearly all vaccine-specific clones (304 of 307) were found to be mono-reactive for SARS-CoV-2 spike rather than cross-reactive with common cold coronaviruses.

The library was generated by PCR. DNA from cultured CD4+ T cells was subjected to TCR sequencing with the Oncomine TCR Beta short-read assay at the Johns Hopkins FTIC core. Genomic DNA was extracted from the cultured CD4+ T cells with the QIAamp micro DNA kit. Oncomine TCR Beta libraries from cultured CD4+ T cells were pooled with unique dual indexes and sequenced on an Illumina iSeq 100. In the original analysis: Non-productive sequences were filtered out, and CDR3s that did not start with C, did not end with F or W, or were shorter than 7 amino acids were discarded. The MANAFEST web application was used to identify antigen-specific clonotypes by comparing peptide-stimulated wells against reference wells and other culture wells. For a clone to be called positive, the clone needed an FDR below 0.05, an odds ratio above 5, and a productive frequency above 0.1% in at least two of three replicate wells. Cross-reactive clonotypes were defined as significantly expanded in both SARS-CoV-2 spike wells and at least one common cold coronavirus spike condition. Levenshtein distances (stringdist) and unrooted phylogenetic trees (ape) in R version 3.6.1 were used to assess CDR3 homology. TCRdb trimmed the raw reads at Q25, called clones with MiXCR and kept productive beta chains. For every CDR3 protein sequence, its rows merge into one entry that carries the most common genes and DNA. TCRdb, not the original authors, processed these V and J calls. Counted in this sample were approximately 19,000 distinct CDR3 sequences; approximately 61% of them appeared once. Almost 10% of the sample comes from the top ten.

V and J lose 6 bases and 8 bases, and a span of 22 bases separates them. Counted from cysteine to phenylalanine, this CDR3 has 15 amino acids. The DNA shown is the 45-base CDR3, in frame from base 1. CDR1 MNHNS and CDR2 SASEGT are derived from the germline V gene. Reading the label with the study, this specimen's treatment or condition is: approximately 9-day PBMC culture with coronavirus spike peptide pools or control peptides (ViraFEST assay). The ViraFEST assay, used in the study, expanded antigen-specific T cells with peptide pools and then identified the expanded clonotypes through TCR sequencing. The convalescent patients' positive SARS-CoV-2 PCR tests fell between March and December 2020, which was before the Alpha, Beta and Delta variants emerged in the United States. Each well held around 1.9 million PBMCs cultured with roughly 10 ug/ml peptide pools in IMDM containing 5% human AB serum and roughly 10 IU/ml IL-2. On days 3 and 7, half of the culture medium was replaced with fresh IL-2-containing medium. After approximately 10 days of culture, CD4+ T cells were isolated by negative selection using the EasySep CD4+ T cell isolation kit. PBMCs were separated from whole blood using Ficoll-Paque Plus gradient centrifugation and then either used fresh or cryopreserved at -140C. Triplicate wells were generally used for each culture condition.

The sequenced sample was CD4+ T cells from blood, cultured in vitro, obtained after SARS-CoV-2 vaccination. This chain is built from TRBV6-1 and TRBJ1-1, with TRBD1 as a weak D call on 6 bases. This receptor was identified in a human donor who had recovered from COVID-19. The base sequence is TGTGCCAGCAGGGAACGCGTAACAGGGCCGGTCGAAGCTTTCTTT. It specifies CASRERVTGPVEAFF.